This TCR beta chain derives from a study of OX40 agonist ivuxolimab in advanced cancers. Study-wide context: Past anti-PD-1, anti-PD-L1 or anti-CTLA-4 therapy was accepted, and roughly 42% had received some.

As for this clone: Its antigen remains unknown.

The study, taken as a whole, reports: Antigens targeted by the expanded peripheral T cells were not determined.

In germline, CDR1 is SGHTA, CDR2 FQGNSA. With V trimmed by 5 bases and J by 3 bases, 14 bases remained unmatched. This CDR3 comprises 18 residues. Profiled with immunoSEQ multiplex PCR; TCRdb holds only in-frame clones, not every one. The sample holds some 30,000 clones, approximately 88% seen once. If patients had autoimmune disease history or systemic immunosuppression, they were excluded. The source is an adult with an advanced solid tumor such as melanoma, head and neck, liver or kidney cancer. V usage is TRBV7-2 and J usage is TRBJ2-3; 10 nucleotides line up with TRBD2. Sequencing was performed on CD4+ or CD8+ T cells sorted from blood, taken in a trial of the OX40 agonist ivuxolimab. The CDR3 DNA follows: TGTGCCAGCAGCAGGGAAGGGCTAGCGGGGGAAGTAACAGATACGCAGTATTTT. Translated: CASSREGLAGEVTDTQYF.